The clone carrying this T cell receptor (beta chain) appeared many times. TCRdb used MiXCR to reprocess the 5' RACE reads, holding one entry per CDR3 protein. The repertoire holds 9,500 to 12,000 distinct CDR3 sequences, with about a fifth as singletons. Sample time point: blood at routine non-recurrence follow-up after resection. The data are from a study of spatial heterogeneity in lung cancer. Across the whole study: Detected sequences consistently included more beta-chain ones than alpha-chain ones.

Germline CDR1 is SEHNR and CDR2 is FQNEAQ (reference sequence). V gave up 1 base and J gave up 8 bases, with 15 bases separating them. The CDR3 is made up of 15 amino acids. Sequencing was performed on PBMCs, taken at follow-up. V usage is TRBV7-9 and J usage is TRBJ1-5, with D possibly being TRBD1 (6 bases). The sequence came from a male donor with early-stage non-small cell lung cancer. The CDR3 nucleotides read TGTGCCAGCAGCTTAGGTGGGCAGGGGAAGGAGCCCCAGCATTTT. This encodes CASSLGGQGKEPQHF.